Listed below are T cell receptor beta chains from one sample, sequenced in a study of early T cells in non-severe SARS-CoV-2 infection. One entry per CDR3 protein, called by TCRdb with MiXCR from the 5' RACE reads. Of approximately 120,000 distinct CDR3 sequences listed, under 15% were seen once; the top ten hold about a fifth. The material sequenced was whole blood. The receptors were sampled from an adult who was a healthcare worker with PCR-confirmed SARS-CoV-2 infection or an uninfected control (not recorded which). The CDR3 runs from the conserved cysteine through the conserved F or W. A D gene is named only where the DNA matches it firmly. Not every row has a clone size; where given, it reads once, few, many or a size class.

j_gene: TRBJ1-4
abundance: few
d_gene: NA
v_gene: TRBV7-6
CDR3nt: TGTGCCAGCAGCCCAACTAATGAAAAACTGTTTTTT
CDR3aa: CASSPTNEKLFF

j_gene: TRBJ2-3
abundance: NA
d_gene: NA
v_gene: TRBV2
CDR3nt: TGTGCCAGCAGTGAAGCGATCTCCTCCGGATTTTCCACAGATACGCAGTATTTT
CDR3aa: CASSEAISSGFSTDTQYF

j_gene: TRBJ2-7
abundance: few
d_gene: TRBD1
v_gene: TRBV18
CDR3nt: TGTGCCAGCTCCCCGGGACAGGGGGCTTCCGAGCAGTACTTC
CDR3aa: CASSPGQGASEQYF

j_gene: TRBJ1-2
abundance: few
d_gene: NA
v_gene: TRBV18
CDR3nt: TGTGCCAGCTCACCCATCACACTCGCTAACTATGGCTACACCTTC
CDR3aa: CASSPITLANYGYTF

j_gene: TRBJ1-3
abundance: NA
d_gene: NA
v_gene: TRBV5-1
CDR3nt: TGCGCCAGCAGGACCGGGACGGTAGCAGCCCAAAACACCATATATTTT
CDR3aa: CASRTGTVAAQNTIYF

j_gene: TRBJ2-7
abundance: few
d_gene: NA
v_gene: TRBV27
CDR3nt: TGTGCCAGCAGTTTATCCCCAGGGAGTCCTAACCACGAGCAGTACTTC
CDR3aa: CASSLSPGSPNHEQYF

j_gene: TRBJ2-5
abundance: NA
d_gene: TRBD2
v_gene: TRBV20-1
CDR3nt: TGCAGTGTAAAGCGGGGGGGACAAGAGACCCAGTACTTC
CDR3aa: CSVKRGGQETQYF

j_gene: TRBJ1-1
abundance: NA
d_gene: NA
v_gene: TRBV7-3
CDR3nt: TGTGCCAGCAAGATCGCAGGGAGTTTCACTGAAGCTTTCTTT
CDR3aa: CASKIAGSFTEAFF

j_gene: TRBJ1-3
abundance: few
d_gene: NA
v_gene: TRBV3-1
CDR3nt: TGTGCCAGCAGCCAAGATCTCGGCTACTCTGGAAACACCATATATTTT
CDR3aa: CASSQDLGYSGNTIYF

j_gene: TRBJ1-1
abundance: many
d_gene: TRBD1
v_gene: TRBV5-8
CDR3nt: TGTGCCAGCAATCAGCGAGGGGGCCCTGAAGCTTTCTTT
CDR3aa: CASNQRGGPEAFF

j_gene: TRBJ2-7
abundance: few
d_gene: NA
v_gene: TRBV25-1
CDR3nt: TGTGCCAGCAGTGAACAAGGCTACGAGCAGTACTTC
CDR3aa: CASSEQGYEQYF

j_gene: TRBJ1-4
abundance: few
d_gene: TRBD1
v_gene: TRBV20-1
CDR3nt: TGCAGTGCTGTCCCCAGGGGGCAGGGTGAAAAACTGTTTTTT
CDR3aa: CSAVPRGQGEKLFF

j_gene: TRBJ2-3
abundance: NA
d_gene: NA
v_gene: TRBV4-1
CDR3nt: TGCGCCAGCAGTAGCAGGGGTTCAGATACGCAGTATTTT
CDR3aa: CASSSRGSDTQYF

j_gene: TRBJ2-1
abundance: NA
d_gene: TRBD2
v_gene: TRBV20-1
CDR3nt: TGCAGTGCCGCAACTTCTAGCGGGGGCCGAAATGAGCAGTTCTTC
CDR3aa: CSAATSSGGRNEQFF

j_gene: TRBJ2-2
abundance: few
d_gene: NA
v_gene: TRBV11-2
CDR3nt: TGTGCCAGCAGCTCCGGACAGAACACCGGGGAGCTGTTTTTT
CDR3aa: CASSSGQNTGELFF

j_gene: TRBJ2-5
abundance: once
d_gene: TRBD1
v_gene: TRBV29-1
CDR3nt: TGCAGCGTGGACCGGGACAGAAATCAAGAGACCCAGTACTTC
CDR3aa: CSVDRDRNQETQYF

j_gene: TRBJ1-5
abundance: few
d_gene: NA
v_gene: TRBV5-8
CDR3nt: TGTGCCAGCAGCCTCGGGGGGGCCATCAGCAATCAGCCCCAGCATTTT
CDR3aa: CASSLGGAISNQPQHF

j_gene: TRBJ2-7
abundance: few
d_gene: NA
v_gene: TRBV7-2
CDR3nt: TGTGCCAGCCGGATAACAGTATCCGGGGAGCAGTACTTC
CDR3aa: CASRITVSGEQYF

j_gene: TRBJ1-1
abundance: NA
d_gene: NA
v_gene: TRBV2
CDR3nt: TGTGCCAGCACCAGAGAAGGGGAGAGCACTGAAGCTTTCTTT
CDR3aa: CASTREGESTEAFF

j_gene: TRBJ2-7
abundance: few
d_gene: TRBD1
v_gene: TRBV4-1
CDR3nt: TGCGCCAGCAGCCTACGAGACAGGGACTACGAGCAGTACTTC
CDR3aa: CASSLRDRDYEQYF

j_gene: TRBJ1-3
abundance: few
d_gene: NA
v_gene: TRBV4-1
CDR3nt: TGCGCCAGCAGCCACCTTGTACAGATCTCTGGAAACACCATATATTTT
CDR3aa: CASSHLVQISGNTIYF

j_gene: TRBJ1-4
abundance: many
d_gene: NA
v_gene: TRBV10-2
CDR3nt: TGCGCCAGCAGTTTCGACCGGGGCGAAAAACTGTTTTTT
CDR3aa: CASSFDRGEKLFF

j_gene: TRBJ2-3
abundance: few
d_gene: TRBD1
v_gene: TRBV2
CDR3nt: TGTGCCAGCAGGAACTTATTCCGGGACAGGGCCGGAGATACGCAGTATTTT
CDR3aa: CASRNLFRDRAGDTQYF

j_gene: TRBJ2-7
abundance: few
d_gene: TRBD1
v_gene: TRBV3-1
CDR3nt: TGTGCCAGCAGCCTGACCGGGACAGGGGGCTACGAGCAGTACTTC
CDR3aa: CASSLTGTGGYEQYF

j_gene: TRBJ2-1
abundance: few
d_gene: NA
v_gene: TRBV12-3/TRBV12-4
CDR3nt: TGTGCCAGTAAAGAGATAGGGAGCTCCTACAATGAGCAGTTCTTC
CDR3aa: CASKEIGSSYNEQFF

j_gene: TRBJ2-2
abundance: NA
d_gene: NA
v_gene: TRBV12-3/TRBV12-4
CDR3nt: TGTGCCAGCAGTTCCTTAGTGGCCTTAGCCAAGGGGACCGGGGAGCTGTTTTTT
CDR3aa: CASSSLVALAKGTGELFF

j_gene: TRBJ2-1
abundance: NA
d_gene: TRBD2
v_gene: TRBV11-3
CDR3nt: TGTGCCAGCAGCAGCCGGAGGGGCGGGGGTTCCTACAATGAGCAGTTCTTC
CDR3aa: CASSSRRGGGSYNEQFF

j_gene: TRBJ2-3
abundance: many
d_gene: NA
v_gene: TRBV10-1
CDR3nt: TGCGCCAGCAGTGAGTCGGGCAGGGACACAGATACGCAGTATTTT
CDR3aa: CASSESGRDTDTQYF

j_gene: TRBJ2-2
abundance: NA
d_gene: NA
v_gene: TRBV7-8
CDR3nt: TGTGCCAGCAACTCGCCAGGGAACACCGGGGAGCTGTTTTTT
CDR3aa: CASNSPGNTGELFF

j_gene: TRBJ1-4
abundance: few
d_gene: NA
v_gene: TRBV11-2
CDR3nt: TGTGCCAGCAGCTTAAGTCCTCAAGGCGTGAATGAAAAACTGTTTTTT
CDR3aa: CASSLSPQGVNEKLFF

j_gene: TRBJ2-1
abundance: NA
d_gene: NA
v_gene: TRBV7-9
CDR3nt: TGTGCCAGCTCCGAGGCCGTTGAGCAGTTCTTC
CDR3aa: CASSEAVEQFF

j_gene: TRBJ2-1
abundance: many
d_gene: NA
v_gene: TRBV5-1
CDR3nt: TGCGCCAGCAGCCCGTCCGGGGACTCCTACAATGAGCAGTTCTTC
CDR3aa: CASSPSGDSYNEQFF

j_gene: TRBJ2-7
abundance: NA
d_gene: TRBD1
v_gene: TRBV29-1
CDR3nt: TGCAGCGCGGGGACAGGGGGTGAGCAGTACTTC
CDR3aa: CSAGTGGEQYF

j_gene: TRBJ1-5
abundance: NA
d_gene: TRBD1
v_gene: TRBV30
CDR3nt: TGTGCCTGGAGTGGACAGGGTATAGGTCAGCCCCAGCATTTT
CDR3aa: CAWSGQGIGQPQHF

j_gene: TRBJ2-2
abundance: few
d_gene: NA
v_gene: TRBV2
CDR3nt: TGTGCCAGCAGTGAAGTTCGCAACACCGGGGAGCTGTTTTTT
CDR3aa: CASSEVRNTGELFF

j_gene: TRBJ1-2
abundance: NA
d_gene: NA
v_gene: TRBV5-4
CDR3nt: TGTGCCAGCAGCTCACCGGCCGGGACTACCGCAGGGGGCTACACCTTC
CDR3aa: CASSSPAGTTAGGYTF

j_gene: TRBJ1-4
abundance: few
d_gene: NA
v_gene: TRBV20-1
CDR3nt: TGCAGTGCCACCTTAATAACTAATGAAAAACTGTTTTTT
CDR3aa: CSATLITNEKLFF

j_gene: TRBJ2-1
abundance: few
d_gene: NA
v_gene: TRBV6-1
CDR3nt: TGTGCCACCAGAACGGACGGTGGTGATGAGCAGTTCTTC
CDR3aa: CATRTDGGDEQFF

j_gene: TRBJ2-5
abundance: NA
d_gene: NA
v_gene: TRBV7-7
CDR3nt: TGTGCCAGCAGCTTAGGAAGGTACCAAGAGACCCAGTACTTC
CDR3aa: CASSLGRYQETQYF

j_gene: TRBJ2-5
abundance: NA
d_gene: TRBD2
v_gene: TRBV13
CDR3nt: TGTGCTTCTTCCGGGACTAAGACCCAAGAGACCCAGTACTTC
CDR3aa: CASSGTKTQETQYF

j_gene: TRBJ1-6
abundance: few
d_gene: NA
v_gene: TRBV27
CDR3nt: TGTGCCAGCACGTCTACAGTTCCCAATTCACCCCTCCACTTT
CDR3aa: CASTSTVPNSPLHF

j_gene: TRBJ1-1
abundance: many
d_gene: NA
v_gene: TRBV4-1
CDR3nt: TGCGCCAGCAGCTCTAATGGGGCCCCGCGGGTGAACACTGAAGCTTTCTTT
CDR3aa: CASSSNGAPRVNTEAFF

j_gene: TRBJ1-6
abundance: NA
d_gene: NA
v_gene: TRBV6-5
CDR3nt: TGTGCCAGCAGTCTTCAGGACACAAATTCACCCCTCCACTTT
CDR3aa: CASSLQDTNSPLHF

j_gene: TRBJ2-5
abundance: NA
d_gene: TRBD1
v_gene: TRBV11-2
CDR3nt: TGTGCCAGCAGCTTATCTTACTCCGGGACAGGGGTTCAAGAGACCCAGTACTTC
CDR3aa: CASSLSYSGTGVQETQYF

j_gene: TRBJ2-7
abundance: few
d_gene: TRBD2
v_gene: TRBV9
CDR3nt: TGTGCCAGCAGCGTAGCCGGGGGGGGCCACGAGCAGTACTTC
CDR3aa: CASSVAGGGHEQYF

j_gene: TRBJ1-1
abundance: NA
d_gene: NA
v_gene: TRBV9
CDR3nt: TGTGCCAGCAGCGACAGTCCGAACACTGAAGCTTTCTTT
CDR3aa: CASSDSPNTEAFF